This T cell receptor beta chain was sequenced during a study of graft-versus-host responses after intestinal transplantation. Study conclusions and caveats: Peak levels of circulating GvH clones tracked with early post-transplant HvG declines.

Dividing CFSE-low CD3+CD4+ and CD3+CD8+ responders were isolated by sorting after the reaction. Clones were read by immunoSEQ multiplex PCR, and TCRdb kept only the in-frame ones, dropping some. In the table there are approximately 6,400 clones, about a fifth of which are singletons. CDR1 and CDR2 from the germline V gene are SGHNT and YYREEE (reference sequence). V shed 4 bases and J 4 bases; nucleotides not matched to a gene: 13. There are 16 residues in the CDR3. The origin of this receptor is a human patient who was an organ donor for intestinal transplantation. Sequenced material: alloreactive CD4+ T cells from a mixed lymphocyte reaction culture, taken before transplantation. Described subset: CFSE-low proliferating T cells sorted from approximately six-day pre-transplant mixed lymphocyte reaction (GvH or HvG direction). This chain connects TRBV5-4 to TRBJ2-5, with TRBD1 identical over 7 bases. The CDR3, as DNA: TGTGCCAGCAGCCGAAACCGGGACAGAGGGCGAGAGACCCAGTACTTC. Protein product: CASSRNRDRGRETQYF.